This T cell receptor (beta chain) originates from a study of patients and donors after allogeneic stem cell transplantation. This clonotype has just a few counts. TCRdb independently ran MiXCR on the RT-PCR reads; one entry per CDR3 protein. The sample consists of around 200,000 distinct CDR3 sequences, 38% of them appearing once. With V trimmed by 6 bases and J by 5 bases, 12 bases remained unmatched. CDR1 and CDR2 from the germline V gene are MNHNS and SASEGT. The CDR3 runs 15 residues. The J gene is TRBJ1-1, the V gene TRBV6-1; TRBD1 matches 7 bases. This receptor was taken from a human donor who was either an allogeneic HSCT recipient or a stem cell or donor lymphocyte infusion donor (not recorded which). It is not recorded whose cells these are; they may come from a transplant donor. Sequencing used blood, either unsorted or a sorted T cell fraction (not recorded which). CDR3 nucleotide sequence: TGTGCCAGCAGGAGGGGACAGACCCCCGGGACTGAAGCTTTCTTT. Translation gives CASRRGQTPGTEAFF.